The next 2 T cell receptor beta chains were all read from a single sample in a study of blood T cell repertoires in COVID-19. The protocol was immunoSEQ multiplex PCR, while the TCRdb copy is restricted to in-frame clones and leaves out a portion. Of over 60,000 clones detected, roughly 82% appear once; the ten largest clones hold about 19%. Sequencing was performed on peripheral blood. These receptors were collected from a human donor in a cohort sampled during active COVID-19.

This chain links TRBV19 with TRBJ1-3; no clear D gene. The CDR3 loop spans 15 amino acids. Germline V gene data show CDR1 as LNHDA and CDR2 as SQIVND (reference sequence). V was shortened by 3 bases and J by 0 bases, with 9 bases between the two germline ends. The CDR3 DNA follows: TGTGCCAGTAGTATTTCAGTGGCCTCTGGAAACACCATATATTTT. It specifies CASSISVASGNTIYF.

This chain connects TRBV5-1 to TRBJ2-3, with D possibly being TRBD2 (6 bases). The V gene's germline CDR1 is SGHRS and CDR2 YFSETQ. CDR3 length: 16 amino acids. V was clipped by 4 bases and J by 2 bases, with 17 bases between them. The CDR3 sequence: CASSRGTADPTDTQYF. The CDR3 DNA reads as TGCGCCAGCAGCCGGGGGACCGCCGATCCCACAGATACGCAGTATTTT.